Listed below are T cell receptor beta chains from one sample, sequenced in a study of T cell responses to AZD1222 COVID-19 vaccine. The method was immunoSEQ multiplex PCR; TCRdb's version includes in-frame clones alone and lacks a portion of them. Among 65,000 to 75,000 clones listed, 88% were seen once. The material sequenced was peripheral blood, taken 28 days after the second dose of the MenACWY control vaccine. The receptors shown here come from an adult who received the MenACWY meningococcal vaccine as a control. CDR3s include the opening cysteine and the closing phenylalanine or tryptophan. Fields, in order: clone size, V gene, J gene, D gene, CDR3 protein, CDR3 DNA. D genes are given only for firm matches. Rows may omit the clone size; those that give it use once, few, many or a size class.

.	TRBV10-3	TRBJ1-3	.	CAIGPGSFSGNTIYF	TGTGCCATCGGACCGGGGAGCTTCTCTGGAAACACCATATATTTT
.	TRBV27	TRBJ2-2	.	CASSARRGTGELFF	TGTGCCAGCAGTGCGAGACGGGGCACCGGGGAGCTGTTTTTT
.	TRBV21-1	TRBJ2-4	.	CASSLLDGVGPPVAKNIQYF	TGTGCCAGCAGCCTTTTGGACGGTGTAGGGCCTCCGGTAGCCAAAAACATTCAGTACTTC
.	TRBV5-8	TRBJ1-2	.	CASSSRVRGYGYTF	TGTGCCAGCAGCTCCCGCGTCCGTGGCTATGGCTACACCTTC
.	TRBV5-1	TRBJ1-6	.	CASALSGSDSPLHF	TGCGCCAGCGCGTTGTCAGGGTCGGATTCACCCCTCCACTTT
.	TRBV10-2	TRBJ1-5	.	CASSEQGPQPQHF	TGCGCCAGCAGTGAACAGGGCCCCCAGCCCCAGCATTTT
.	TRBV28	TRBJ1-5	.	CASSDSSSNQPQHF	TGTGCCAGCAGTGACAGTAGTAGCAATCAGCCCCAGCATTTT
.	TRBV6-1	TRBJ1-1	TRBD1	CASSGDRSLMNTEAFF	TGTGCCAGCAGTGGGGACAGGAGCCTCATGAACACTGAAGCTTTCTTT
few	TRBV20-1	TRBJ2-1	.	CSARTSNEQFF	TGCAGTGCTAGGACTTCAAATGAGCAGTTCTTC
.	TRBV30	TRBJ2-7	.	CAWSVGPLGEQYF	TGTGCCTGGAGTGTAGGGCCCCTCGGTGAGCAGTACTTC
.	TRBV5-4	TRBJ1-2	TRBD1	CASSLGQGRGHYGYTF	TGTGCCAGCAGCTTGGGACAGGGGAGGGGGCACTATGGCTACACCTTC
.	TRBV10-3	TRBJ1-1	.	CAISESGRANTEAFF	TGTGCCATCAGTGAGTCCGGCAGGGCGAACACTGAAGCTTTCTTT
.	TRBV7-3	TRBJ2-1	.	CASSLSRSYNEQFF	TGTGCCAGCAGCTTATCGCGGTCCTACAATGAGCAGTTCTTC
.	TRBV3-1/TRBV3-2	TRBJ2-7	.	CASSQRREQYF	TGTGCCAGCAGCCAGCGTCGCGAGCAGTACTTC
once	TRBV5-1	TRBJ1-1	.	CASSLSQPVTEAFF	TGCGCCAGCAGCTTGTCGCAGCCTGTTACTGAAGCTTTCTTT
.	TRBV19	TRBJ1-5	.	CASRQSPNQPQHF	TGTGCCAGTAGGCAATCCCCAAATCAGCCCCAGCATTTT
.	TRBV5-5	TRBJ1-2	.	CASSLGAAGRVYGYTF	TGTGCCAGCAGCTTGGGGGCCGCGGGGCGGGTTTATGGCTACACCTTC
.	TRBV30	TRBJ1-1	.	CAWSKNTEAFF	TGTGCCTGGAGTAAAAACACTGAAGCTTTCTTT
.	TRBV5-4	TRBJ2-4	.	CASSLGQAKNIQYF	TGTGCCAGCAGCTTGGGGCAGGCCAAAAACATTCAGTACTTC
.	TRBV19	TRBJ1-5	.	CASSIGGLKGDSNQPQHF	TGTGCCAGTAGTATAGGGGGACTCAAGGGAGATAGCAATCAGCCCCAGCATTTT
.	TRBV5-1	TRBJ2-3	TRBD2	CASSLASGPVDTQYF	TGCGCCAGCAGCTTGGCTAGCGGCCCAGTGGATACGCAGTATTTT
.	TRBV7-9	TRBJ2-7	.	CASSLEGLVNYEQYF	TGTGCCAGCAGCTTAGAGGGGCTGGTTAACTACGAGCAGTACTTC
.	TRBV9	TRBJ2-7	.	CASSEVPGPPYEQYF	TGTGCCAGCAGCGAAGTTCCGGGGCCCCCCTACGAGCAGTACTTC
.	TRBV28	TRBJ2-3	TRBD1	CASRRSDRDTDTQYF	TGTGCCAGCAGACGTTCGGACAGGGACACAGATACGCAGTATTTT